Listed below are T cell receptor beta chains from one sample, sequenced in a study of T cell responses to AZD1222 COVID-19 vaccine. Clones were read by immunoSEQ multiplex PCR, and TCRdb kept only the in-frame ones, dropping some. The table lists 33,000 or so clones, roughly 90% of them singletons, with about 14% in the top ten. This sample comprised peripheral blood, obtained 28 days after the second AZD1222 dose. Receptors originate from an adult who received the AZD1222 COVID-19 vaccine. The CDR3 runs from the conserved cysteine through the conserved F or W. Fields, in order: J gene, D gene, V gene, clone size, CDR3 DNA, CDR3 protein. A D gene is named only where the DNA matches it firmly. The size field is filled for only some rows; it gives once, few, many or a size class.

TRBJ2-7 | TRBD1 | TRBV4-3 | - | TGCGCCAGCAGCCAAGCCGGGACAGTCCCCTACGAGCAGTACTTC | CASSQAGTVPYEQYF
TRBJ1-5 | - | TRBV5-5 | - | TGTGCCAGCAGCTTCTTAGAAAGGGCTAGCAATCAGCCCCAGCATTTT | CASSFLERASNQPQHF
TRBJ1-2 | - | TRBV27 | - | TGTGCCAGCAGTTTATCGCCCGGGGTCTATGGCTACACCTTC | CASSLSPGVYGYTF
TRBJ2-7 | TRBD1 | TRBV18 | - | TGTGCCAGCTCTCCGGGACAGGGATTGGGTGAGCAGTACTTC | CASSPGQGLGEQYF
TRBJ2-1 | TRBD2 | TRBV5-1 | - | TGCGCCAGCAGCTTAGCGGGGCAAAGCTCCTACAATGAGCAGTTCTTC | CASSLAGQSSYNEQFF
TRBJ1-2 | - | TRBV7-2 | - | TGTGCCAGCAGCTTGGGGGGTCTGGGCTACACCTTC | CASSLGGLGYTF
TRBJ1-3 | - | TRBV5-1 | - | TGCGCCAGCAGGCCCCAGGCGTTGGGTGGAAACACCATATATTTT | CASRPQALGGNTIYF
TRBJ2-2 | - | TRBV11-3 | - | TGTGCCAGCAGCTTAGTGGTTGCAGCCTTGACCGGGGAGCTGTTTTTT | CASSLVVAALTGELFF
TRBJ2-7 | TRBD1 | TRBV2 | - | TGTGCCAGCAGCCGGGACAGGGGGTCCTACGAGCAGTACTTC | CASSRDRGSYEQYF
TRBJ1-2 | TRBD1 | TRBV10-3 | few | TGTGCCATCAGTGACAGGGGGGTTAGTGGCTACACCTTC | CAISDRGVSGYTF
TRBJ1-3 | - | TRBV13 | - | TGTGCCAGCAGCCCTCGGGGGAAGGGAAACACCATATATTTT | CASSPRGKGNTIYF
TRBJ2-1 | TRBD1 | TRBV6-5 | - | TGTGCCAGCAGTTCCGCGACAGGGGGTAATGAGCAGTTCTTC | CASSSATGGNEQFF
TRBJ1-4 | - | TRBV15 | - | TGTGCCACCAGCAGAGATCTCGGGGGGGAAAAACTGTTTTTT | CATSRDLGGEKLFF
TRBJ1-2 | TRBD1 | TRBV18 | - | TGTGCCAGCTCACCCCTACCACCTCGGGACAGGGAGAGCTACACCTTC | CASSPLPPRDRESYTF
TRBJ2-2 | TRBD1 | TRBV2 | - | TGTGCCAGCAGTGATAACAGGGGCACCGGGGAGCTGTTTTTT | CASSDNRGTGELFF
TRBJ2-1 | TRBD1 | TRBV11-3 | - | TGTGCCAGCAGCCCTGGACAGGTGACTCTCAATGAGCAGTTCTTC | CASSPGQVTLNEQFF
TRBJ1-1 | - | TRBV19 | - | TGTGCCAGTAGTTCTAAATGGGGTACAGGGAGCGGGAACACTGAAGCTTTCTTT | CASSSKWGTGSGNTEAFF
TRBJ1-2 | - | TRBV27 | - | TGTGCCAGCAGACCAGTGGAGGGGAATGGCTACACCTTC | CASRPVEGNGYTF
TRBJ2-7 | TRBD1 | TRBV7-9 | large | TGTGCCAGCAGCCAGGGACAGGGGGCCTTGGAGTACGAGCAGTACTTC | CASSQGQGALEYEQYF
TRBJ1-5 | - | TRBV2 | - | TGTGCCAGCACCGGAACGGGGGATCAGCCCCAGCATTTT | CASTGTGDQPQHF
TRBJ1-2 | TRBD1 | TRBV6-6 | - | TGTGCCAGCAGTGAGACAGGGTTTTACAATGGCTACACCTTC | CASSETGFYNGYTF
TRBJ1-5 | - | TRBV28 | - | TGTGCCAGCAGTTTACGGGGGGCAGGTCAGCCCCAGCATTTT | CASSLRGAGQPQHF
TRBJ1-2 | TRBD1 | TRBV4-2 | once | TGTGCCAGCAGCCTGGGACAGGGGGCGACCCGCTATGGCTACACCTTC | CASSLGQGATRYGYTF
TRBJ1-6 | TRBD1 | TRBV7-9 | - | TGTGCCAGCAGCTTAGGGCAGGGGGATAATTCACCCCTCCACTTT | CASSLGQGDNSPLHF
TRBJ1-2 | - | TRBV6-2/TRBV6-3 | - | TGTGCCAGCAGCCAGCCGACAGTATCGAATGGCTACACCTTC | CASSQPTVSNGYTF
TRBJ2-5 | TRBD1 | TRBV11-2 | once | TGTGCCAGCAGCCTTATCGGACAGGCCCACAGGGAGACCCAGTACTTC | CASSLIGQAHRETQYF
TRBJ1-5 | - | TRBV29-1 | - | - | CSVGGTSGQPQHF
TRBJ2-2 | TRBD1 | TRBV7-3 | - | TGTGCCAGCAGCGCAGGGGGACAGGCGAACACCGGGGAGCTGTTTTTT | CASSAGGQANTGELFF
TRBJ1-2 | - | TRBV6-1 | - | TGTGCCAGCAGTGAAGCGACACAGAACTATGGCTACACCTTC | CASSEATQNYGYTF
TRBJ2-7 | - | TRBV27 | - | TGTGCCAGCAGTTTCACAGGGTTGCCCTACGAGCAGTACTTC | CASSFTGLPYEQYF
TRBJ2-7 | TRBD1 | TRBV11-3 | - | TGTGCCAGCAGCACCGAGACAGGGGGTGCCGAGACCTACGAGCAGTACTTC | CASSTETGGAETYEQYF
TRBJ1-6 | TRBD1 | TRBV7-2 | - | TGTGCCAGCAGCCCGACGGGACAGGTGGCGGCACCCCTCCACTTT | CASSPTGQVAAPLHF
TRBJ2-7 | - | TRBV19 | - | TGTGCCAGTAGTATCGCGAAGGGGGACACCTACTCCTACGAGCAGTACTTC | CASSIAKGDTYSYEQYF
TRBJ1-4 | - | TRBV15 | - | TGTGCCACCAGCAGAGATCTTCAGGGTTCTAATGAAAAACTGTTTTTT | CATSRDLQGSNEKLFF
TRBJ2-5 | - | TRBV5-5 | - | TGTGCCAGCAGCTTGTCTGGGCAGGAGACCCAGTACTTC | CASSLSGQETQYF
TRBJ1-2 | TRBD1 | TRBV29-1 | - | TGCAGCGCCTTGGGACAGTATCCTAGCTATGGCTACACCTTC | CSALGQYPSYGYTF
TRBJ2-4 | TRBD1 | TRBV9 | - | TGTGCCAGCAGCCCTATAGGGGGCAGGGTCGGCAAAAACATTCAGTACTTC | CASSPIGGRVGKNIQYF
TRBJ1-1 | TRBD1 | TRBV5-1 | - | TGCGCCAGCAGCCTGGCGGCAGGGGGGCCCACTGAAGCTTTCTTT | CASSLAAGGPTEAFF
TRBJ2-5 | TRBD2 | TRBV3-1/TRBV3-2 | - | TGTGCCAGCAGCCCCAATGTTGTGAGCGGGGGCAGAGGAGAGACCCAGTACTTC | CASSPNVVSGGRGETQYF
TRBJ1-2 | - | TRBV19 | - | TGTGCCAGTACAGGGTTAGCTAACTATGGCTACACCTTC | CASTGLANYGYTF
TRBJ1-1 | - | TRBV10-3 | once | TGTGCCATCAGTGTCGAGGGCAGCAACACTGAAGCTTTCTTT | CAISVEGSNTEAFF
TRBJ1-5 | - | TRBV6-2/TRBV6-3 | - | TGTGCCAGCAGTAACAGGGCATTTCAGCCCCAGCATTTT | CASSNRAFQPQHF
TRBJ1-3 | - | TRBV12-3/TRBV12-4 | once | TGTGCCAGCAGTTTCAGTGGTGGAAACACCATATATTTT | CASSFSGGNTIYF
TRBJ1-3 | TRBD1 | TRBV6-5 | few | TGTGCCAGCAGTTATTCAGGACAGGGTCCCATATATTTT | CASSYSGQGPIYF
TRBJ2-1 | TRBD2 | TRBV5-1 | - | TGCGCCAGCAGCCGGAAAACTAGCGCCAATGAGCAGTTCTTC | CASSRKTSANEQFF
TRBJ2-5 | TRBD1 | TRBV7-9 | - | TGTGCCAGCAGCCTCAGGACAGGGCTTGAGACCCAGTACTTC | CASSLRTGLETQYF
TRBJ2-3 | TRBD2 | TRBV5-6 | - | TGTGCCAGCAGCTTTGGACTAGGTGGAGGCACAGATACGCAGTATTTT | CASSFGLGGGTDTQYF
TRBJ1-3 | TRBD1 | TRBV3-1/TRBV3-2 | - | TGTGCCAGCAGCCAAGGTTCAGGGGGCGTAGGAAACACCATATATTTT | CASSQGSGGVGNTIYF
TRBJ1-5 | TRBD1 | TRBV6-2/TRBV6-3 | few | TGTGCCAGCAGTCAGGGACAGGGGAGTTTTCAGCCCCAGCATTTT | CASSQGQGSFQPQHF
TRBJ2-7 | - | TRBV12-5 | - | TGTGCTAGTGGTTTCACAGTGGGGGCGCGAGGCTACGAGCAGTACTTC | CASGFTVGARGYEQYF
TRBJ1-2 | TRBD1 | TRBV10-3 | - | TGTGCCATCAGTGTGACAGGGGGAGAAGATGGCTACACCTTC | CAISVTGGEDGYTF
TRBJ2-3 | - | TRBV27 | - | TGTGCCAGCGGAGGGAGTTATGGGAGTGGGACAGATACGCAGTATTTT | CASGGSYGSGTDTQYF
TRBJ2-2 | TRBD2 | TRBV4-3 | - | TGCGCCAGCAGCCAAGATTTCAGCGGGAGTAGGACCGGGGAGCTGTTTTTT | CASSQDFSGSRTGELFF
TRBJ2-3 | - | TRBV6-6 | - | TGTGCCAGCAGCCTACAGGGTTCAGATACGCAGTATTTT | CASSLQGSDTQYF